One and the same sample provided the 26 T cell receptor beta chains below, sequenced in a study of blood T cell repertoires in COVID-19. Repertoires were generated with immunoSEQ multiplex PCR, while TCRdb's copy carries only in-frame clones and drops some. The sample yields around 230,000 clones, around 90% seen once. The sample comprised PBMCs or T cells enriched from blood (not recorded which). The origin of the receptors is a woman aged 30 to 39 who had recovered from COVID-19.

V gene TRBV27 combines with J gene TRBJ1-1; D may be TRBD1 (6 bases). Germline loops: CDR1 MNHEY, CDR2 SMNVEV (reference sequence). The CDR3 runs to 15 residues. Trimming stripped 2 bases from V and 8 bases from J, with 18 bases between. The CDR3 sequence: CASSLGFRGSKEAFF. CDR3 DNA sequence: TGTGCCAGCAGTTTAGGGTTCAGGGGTTCGAAGGAAGCTTTCTTT.

The rearrangement links TRBV27 to TRBJ2-7; 9 nucleotides line up with TRBD1. This CDR3 spans 15 amino acids. Germline V gives CDR1 MNHEY, CDR2 SMNVEV (reference sequence). The V segment lost 1 base and the J segment 3 bases; nucleotides outside the gene matches: 4. The CDR3 loop reads CASSLLGQGDYEQYF. The CDR3 DNA follows: TGTGCCAGCAGTTTATTGGGACAGGGAGACTACGAGCAGTACTTC.

The rearrangement links TRBV5-6 to TRBJ2-3, with 7 bases aligning to TRBD2. Per germline, CDR1 SGHDT and CDR2 YYEEEE. The CDR3 is made up of 16 amino acids. The V gene end was trimmed by 4 bases and the J gene end by 4 bases; junction bases not matched to a gene: 12. This CDR3 is CASSPRWGGIADTQYF. The CDR3 nucleotides are TGTGCCAGCAGCCCTCGGTGGGGAGGGATAGCAGATACGCAGTATTTT.

This chain links TRBV11-2 with TRBJ2-1; no clear D gene. The CDR3 runs to 14 residues. Germline lookup yields CDR1 SGHAT and CDR2 FQNNGV. The V end lost 1 base, the J end lost 2 bases, and 6 bases lay between the germline ends. CDR3 sequence: CASSLGGAYNEQFF. The CDR3 nucleotides read TGTGCCAGCAGCTTAGGCGGCGCCTACAATGAGCAGTTCTTC.

The genes are TRBV7-2 and TRBJ2-1, with TRBD2 identical over 10 bases. Germline-derived CDR1 and CDR2 are SGHTA and FQGNSA. CDR3 size: 17 residues. The V gene end was trimmed by 2 bases and the J gene end by 7 bases; junction bases not matched to a gene: 11. The CDR3 here is CASSLMSSSGGPNEQFF. The CDR3 region has the DNA TGTGCCAGCAGCTTAATGAGTTCTAGCGGGGGCCCTAATGAGCAGTTCTTC. Full variable domain (rest looked up from reference TRBV7-2 and TRBJ2-1): GAGVSQSPSNKVTEKGKDVELRCDPISGHTALYWYRQSLGQGLEFLIYFQGNSAPDKSGLPSDRFSAERTGGSVSTLTIQRTQQEDSAVYLCASSLMSSSGGPNEQFFGPGTRLTVL.

The chain couples TRBV25-1 to TRBJ1-1; maybe TRBD1 (5 bases). The CDR3 consists of 13 residues. The V end lost 4 bases, the J end lost 7 bases, and 13 bases lay between the germline ends. Germline values: CDR1 MGHDK, CDR2 SYGVNS. CDR3 protein: CASSGRGFLEAFF. The CDR3 DNA sequence: TGTGCCAGCAGTGGAAGGGGTTTTCTTGAAGCTTTCTTT. Full variable domain (outside the CDR3, taken from reference TRBV25-1 and TRBJ1-1): EADIYQTPRYLVIGTGKKITLECSQTMGHDKMYWYQQDPGMELHLIHYSYGVNSTEKGDLSSESTVSRIRTEHFPLTLESARPSHTSQYLCASSGRGFLEAFFGQGTRLTVV.

V is TRBV18 and J is TRBJ1-1; 8 nucleotides agree with TRBD1. V trimming: 4 bases; J trimming: 5 bases; junction bases outside the gene matches: 3. The CDR3 runs 13 residues. Germline lookup yields CDR1 KGHSH and CDR2 LQKENI. The CDR3 DNA sequence: TGTGCCAGCTCACGACAGGGGAGGACTGAAGCTTTCTTT. Its protein is CASSRQGRTEAFF.

This chain connects TRBV6-5 to TRBJ2-1; 11 bases are a match to TRBD2. CDR3 length equals 15 residues. Trimming took 6 bases from V and 7 from J; bases not matched to a gene: 8. The germline gives CDR1 MNHEY, CDR2 SVGAGI. The CDR3: CASSISGGAGNEQFF. The CDR3 nucleotides are TGTGCCAGCAGCATTAGCGGGGGGGCGGGAAATGAGCAGTTCTTC.

The V call is TRBV5-1, the J call TRBJ2-3; possibly TRBD2 for D (6 bases). Per germline, CDR1 SGHRS and CDR2 YFSETQ. This CDR3 spans 14 amino acids. V dropped 3 bases and J dropped 6 bases, with 14 bases sitting between them. The CDR3 DNA sequence: TGCGCCAGCAGCTGGGACTCCGAACAGGATACGCAGTATTTT. Translating gives CASSWDSEQDTQYF.

The chain has TRBV3-1 (or the pseudogene TRBV3-2) and TRBJ2-5, with unresolved D. V was pared by 4 bases and J by 2 bases, with 2 bases between. Germline V CDR1 and CDR2: LGHDT, YNNKEL (reference sequence). This CDR3 contains 11 residues. This CDR3 is CASSLQETQYF. CDR3 nucleotides: TGTGCCAGCAGCCTACAAGAGACCCAGTACTTC.

The chain couples TRBV5-1 to TRBJ2-2; D is possibly TRBD2 (6 bases). The CDR3 contains 15 residues. Germline CDR1 reads SGHRS; CDR2 reads YFSETQ. V was cut by 4 bases and J by 4 bases, with 14 bases left in between. Here the CDR3 reads CASSASGLATGELFF. The CDR3 bases are TGCGCCAGCAGCGCCTCGGGACTTGCCACCGGGGAGCTGTTTTTT.

This clone came up once. This chain connects TRBV15 to TRBJ2-5; D not resolved. CDR3 length: 13 residues. With 4 bases removed from V and 5 bases from J, the gap between germline ends came to 11 bases. The V gene's germline CDR1 is LNHNV and CDR2 YYDKDF (reference sequence). Here the CDR3 reads CATSTSGMETQYF. The CDR3 DNA reads as TGTGCCACCAGCACTAGTGGCATGGAGACCCAGTACTTC.

This sequence joins TRBV7-6 and TRBJ1-1; no reliable D call. Trimming removed 1 base at V and 1 base at J, with 10 bases between. Germline V CDR1 and CDR2: SGHVS, FNYEAQ. This CDR3 is 15 amino acids long. CDR3 nucleotide sequence: TGTGCCAGCAGCTTAGTGTGGGGAGCGAACACTGAAGCTTTCTTT. Its translation is CASSLVWGANTEAFF.

This chain connects TRBV6-5 to TRBJ1-2; 9 bases match TRBD1. The CDR3 spans 15 residues. The ends lost 7 bases at V and 4 bases at J; junction bases unmatched: 10. The germline V gene has CDR1 MNHEY and CDR2 SVGAGI. The CDR3 DNA sequence: TGTGCCAGCAAGACGACGGACAGGGGATTCTATGGCTACACCTTC. It translates to CASKTTDRGFYGYTF.

The J gene is TRBJ2-1, the V gene TRBV11-3; D call uncertain. Germline V gene data show CDR1 as SGHNT and CDR2 as YENEEA. Trimming cost V 0 bases and J 2 bases, with 5 bases left between them. This CDR3 contains 14 residues. The CDR3 loop is CASSLEGAYNEQFF. CDR3 bases: TGTGCCAGCAGCTTAGAAGGAGCCTACAATGAGCAGTTCTTC.

The chain is built from TRBV4-2 and TRBJ1-2, with 7 bases matching TRBD1. The length of the CDR3 is 15 residues. V lost 0 bases and J lost 4; bases outside the gene matches: 5. Germline V lookup: CDR1 LGHNA, CDR2 YNFKEQ. The CDR3 protein is CASSQEWSGGYGYTF. The DNA for the CDR3 is TGTGCCAGCAGCCAAGAATGGTCAGGGGGCTATGGCTACACCTTC.

This clone was seen once. This chain connects TRBV18 to TRBJ1-1; D is undetermined. Trimming took off 4 bases at V and 3 bases at J, with 6 bases between the two ends. The germline V gene encodes CDR1 KGHSH and CDR2 LQKENI. The CDR3 contains 12 residues. The CDR3 DNA reads TGTGCCAGCTCACTTGCAGACACTGAAGCTTTCTTT. It encodes CASSLADTEAFF. Full variable domain (remainder filled in from reference TRBV18 and TRBJ1-1): NAGVMQNPRHLVRRRGQEARLRCSPMKGHSHVYWYRQLPEEGLKFMVYLQKENIIDESGMPKERFSAEFPKEGPSILRIQQVVRGDSAAYFCASSLADTEAFFGQGTRLTVV.

This rearrangement joins TRBV13 to TRBJ1-6, with 12 positions matching TRBD1. This CDR3 is 16 amino acids long. J gave up 8 bases and V 5 bases, and 7 bases lay outside the gene matches. Germline CDR1 reads PRHDT; CDR2 reads FYEKMQ (reference sequence). CDR3 DNA sequence: TGTGCCAGCAGCCACAAGGGACAGGGGGCAGATTCACCCCTCCACTTT. Its translation is CASSHKGQGADSPLHF.

This clone was recorded only once. V usage is TRBV21-1 and J usage is TRBJ2-1; the table's D call TRBD1 went unverified against the DNA. TRBV21-1 is tagged as a pseudogene. The CDR3 is 14 amino acids. The CDR3 region is CASKATVKVNEQFF. For the CDR3, the DNA is TGTGCCAGCAAGGCGACAGTGAAGGTCAATGAGCAGTTCTTC.

This chain connects TRBV5-6 to TRBJ2-1; TRBD2 aligns across 8 bases. The CDR3 has 15 residues. V shed 0 bases, J shed 4 bases, and the junction held 3 bases outside the gene matches. From germline, CDR1 is SGHDT and CDR2 YYEEEE. For the CDR3, the DNA is TGTGCCAGCAGCTTGGCTTTAGCGGGGTACAATGAGCAGTTCTTC. Translated, it gives CASSLALAGYNEQFF. The full variable domain, its missing parts supplied by reference TRBV5-6 and TRBJ2-1, is DAGVTQSPTHLIKTRGQQVTLRCSPKSGHDTVSWYQQALGQGPQFIFQYYEEEERQRGNFPDRFSGHQFPNYSSELNVNALLLGDSALYLCASSLALAGYNEQFFGPGTRLTVL.

The chain recombines TRBV6-6 with TRBJ2-3; TRBD1 might be the D (6 bases). The germline V gene has CDR1 MNHNY and CDR2 SVGAGI (reference sequence). The V end lost 6 bases, the J end lost 1 base, and 17 bases lay between the germline ends. The CDR3 runs 16 residues. CDR3 loop: CASSVIDRTRTDTQYF. The CDR3 DNA reads TGTGCCAGCAGCGTAATAGACAGGACCCGCACAGATACGCAGTATTTT.

The chain couples TRBV7-8 to TRBJ2-1; 7 bases are shared with TRBD1. This CDR3 has 15 residues. Germline assignment: CDR1 SGHVS and CDR2 FQNEAQ. V shed 1 base, J shed 4 bases, and the junction held 4 bases outside the gene matches. Here the CDR3 reads CASSLGGRGYNEQFF. The CDR3 DNA sequence: TGTGCCAGCAGCTTAGGGGGCAGGGGGTACAATGAGCAGTTCTTC.

V and J are TRBV7-2 and TRBJ2-3, with a weak D call TRBD2 (6 bases). The CDR3 extends over 15 amino acids. In germline, CDR1 is SGHTA, CDR2 FQGNSA. V dropped 5 bases and J dropped 0 bases, with 12 bases sitting between them. CDR3 sequence (DNA): TGTGCCAGCAGCCCGAGCGGGTTAAGCACAGATACGCAGTATTTT. Translating gives CASSPSGLSTDTQYF. Full variable domain (rest looked up from reference TRBV7-2 and TRBJ2-3): GAGVSQSPSNKVTEKGKDVELRCDPISGHTALYWYRQSLGQGLEFLIYFQGNSAPDKSGLPSDRFSAERTGGSVSTLTIQRTQQEDSAVYLCASSPSGLSTDTQYFGPGTRLTVL.

The chain combines TRBV19 with TRBJ1-2; TRBD1 matches at 7 bases. CDR1 LNHDA and CDR2 SQIVND come from the germline V gene (reference sequence). Trimming cost V 5 bases and J 3 bases; bases outside gene matches: 6. This CDR3 has 14 residues. As DNA, the CDR3 is TGTGCCAGTAGTGAACAGGGGTCGGACTATGGCTACACCTTC. It translates to CASSEQGSDYGYTF.

The CDR3 nucleotides read TGTGCCAGCAGTTATATGCAGGGTATGAATGAGCAGTTCTTC. Amino acid sequence: CASSYMQGMNEQFF. This chain joins TRBV6-6 and TRBJ2-1; possible D gene TRBD1, 5 bases. V lost 3 bases and J 7 bases, leaving 13 bases between the germline ends. Per the germline V gene, CDR1 is MNHNY and CDR2 is SVGAGI (reference sequence). The CDR3 runs 14 residues.

This clone was found once. The chain combines TRBV23-1 with TRBJ1-5, with 7 bases fitting TRBD1. TRBV23-1 is classed as an ORF, of uncertain function. The CDR3 sequence is 15 residues long. V trimming: 8 bases; J trimming: 0 bases; junction bases outside the gene matches: 7. The DNA of the CDR3 is TGCGCCAGCGGGGACAGAAAAGGTAGCAATCAGCCCCAGCATTTT. This codes for CASGDRKGSNQPQHF.